At least ten counts were recorded for the clone carrying this T cell receptor (beta chain). Its antigen remains unknown. Unique molecular identifiers tagged individual cDNA molecules. TCRdb ran MiXCR on the 5' RACE reads and lists one entry per CDR3 protein. The top ten hold 9% to 10% of the sample, which has 30,000 to 45,000 distinct CDR3 sequences, around 4% seen once. This record belongs to a study of early T cells in non-severe SARS-CoV-2 infection. The overall study: Unsorted whole blood bulk RNA was sequenced, with unpaired chains.

Germline-derived CDR1 and CDR2 are SGHAT and FQNNGV. J gave up 11 bases and V 3 bases, and 10 bases lay outside the gene matches. The CDR3 runs 14 residues. The study's findings and limits: CD4 and private specificities were missed by VDJdb matching, which favored anti-spike CD8 responses.

The TCR comes from an adult who was a healthcare worker with PCR-confirmed SARS-CoV-2 infection or an uninfected control (not recorded which). Sequencing was carried out using whole blood. V is TRBV11-2 and J is TRBJ2-3, with 8 bases lining up with TRBD2. The CDR3 DNA follows: TGTGCCAGCAGCTTTGCGGGGGGTCTAGCGTGGCAGTATTTT. This sequence encodes CASSFAGGLAWQYF. The full variable domain, in which reference TRBV11-2 and TRBJ2-3 provide the parts outside the CDR3, is EAGVAQSPRYKIIEKRQSVAFWCNPISGHATLYWYQQILGQGPKLLIQFQNNGVVDDSQLPKDRFSAERLKGVDSTLKIQPAKLEDSAVYLCASSFAGGLAWQYFGPGTRLTVL.